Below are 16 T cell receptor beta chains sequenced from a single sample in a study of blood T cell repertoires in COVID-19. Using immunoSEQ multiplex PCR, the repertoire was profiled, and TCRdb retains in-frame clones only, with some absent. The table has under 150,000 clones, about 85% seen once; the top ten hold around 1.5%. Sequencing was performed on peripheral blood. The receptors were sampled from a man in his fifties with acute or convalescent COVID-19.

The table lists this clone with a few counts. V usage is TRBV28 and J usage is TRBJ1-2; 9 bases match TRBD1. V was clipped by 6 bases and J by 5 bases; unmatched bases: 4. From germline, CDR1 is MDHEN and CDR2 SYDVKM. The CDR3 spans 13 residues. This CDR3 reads CASRAGQGYGYTF. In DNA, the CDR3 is TGTGCCAGCAGGGCCGGACAGGGGTATGGCTACACCTTC.

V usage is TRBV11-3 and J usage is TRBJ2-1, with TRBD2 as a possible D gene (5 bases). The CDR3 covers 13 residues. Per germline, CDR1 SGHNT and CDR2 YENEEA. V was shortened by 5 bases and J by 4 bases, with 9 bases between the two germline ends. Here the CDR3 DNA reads TGTGCCAGCAGCACTACTAGATACAATGAGCAGTTCTTC. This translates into CASSTTRYNEQFF. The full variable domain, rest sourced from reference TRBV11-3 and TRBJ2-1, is EAGVVQSPRYKIIEKKQPVAFWCNPISGHNTLYWYLQNLGQGPELLIRYENEEAVDDSQLPKDRFSAERLKGVDSTLKIQPAELGDSAVYLCASSTTRYNEQFFGPGTRLTVL.

The CDR3 reads CASSHSGGGKRNTIYF. CDR3 nucleotides: TGTGCCAGCAGCCACAGTGGGGGGGGAAAGAGGAACACCATATATTTT. The V and J genes are TRBV7-8 and TRBJ1-3; D may be TRBD1 (5 bases). CDR3 length: 16 residues. Germline CDR1 SGHVS, CDR2 FQNEAQ. With 5 bases removed from V and 7 bases from J, the gap between germline ends came to 21 bases.

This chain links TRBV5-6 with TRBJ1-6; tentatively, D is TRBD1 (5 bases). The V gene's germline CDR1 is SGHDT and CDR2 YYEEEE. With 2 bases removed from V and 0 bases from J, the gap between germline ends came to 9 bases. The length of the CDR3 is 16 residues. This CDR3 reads CASSFRDSSYNSPLHF. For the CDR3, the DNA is TGTGCCAGCAGCTTTAGAGACAGCTCCTATAATTCACCCCTCCACTTT.

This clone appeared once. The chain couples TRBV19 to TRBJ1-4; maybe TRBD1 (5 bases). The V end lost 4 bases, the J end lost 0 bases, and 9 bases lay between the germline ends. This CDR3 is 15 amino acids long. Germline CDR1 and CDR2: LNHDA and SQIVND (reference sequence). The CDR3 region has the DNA TGTGCCAGTAGTACCCGACAGACAACTAATGAAAAACTGTTTTTT. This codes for CASSTRQTTNEKLFF.

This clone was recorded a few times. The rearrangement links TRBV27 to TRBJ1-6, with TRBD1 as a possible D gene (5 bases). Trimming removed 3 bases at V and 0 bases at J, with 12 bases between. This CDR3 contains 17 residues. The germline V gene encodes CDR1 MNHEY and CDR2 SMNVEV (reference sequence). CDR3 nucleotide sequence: TGTGCCAGCAGTTTGGACATTTTCGCCTCCTATAATTCACCCCTCCACTTT. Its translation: CASSLDIFASYNSPLHF.

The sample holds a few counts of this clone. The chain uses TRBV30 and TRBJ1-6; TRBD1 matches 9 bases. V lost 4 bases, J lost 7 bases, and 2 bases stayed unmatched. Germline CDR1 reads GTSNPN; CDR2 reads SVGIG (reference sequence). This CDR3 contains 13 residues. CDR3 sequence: CAWMGQGNSPLHF. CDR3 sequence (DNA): TGTGCCTGGATGGGACAGGGAAATTCACCCCTCCACTTT.

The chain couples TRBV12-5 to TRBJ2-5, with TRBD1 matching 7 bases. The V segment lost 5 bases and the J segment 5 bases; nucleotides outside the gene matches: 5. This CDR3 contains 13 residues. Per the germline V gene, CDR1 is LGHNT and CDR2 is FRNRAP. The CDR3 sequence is CASGRQGWETQYF. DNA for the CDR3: TGTGCTAGTGGTCGACAGGGCTGGGAGACCCAGTACTTC.

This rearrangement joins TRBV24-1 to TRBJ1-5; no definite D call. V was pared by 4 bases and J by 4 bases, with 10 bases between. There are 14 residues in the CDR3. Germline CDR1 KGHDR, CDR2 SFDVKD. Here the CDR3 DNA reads TGTGCCACCAGTGACGTGGGAGGGAATCAGCCCCAGCATTTT. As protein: CATSDVGGNQPQHF.

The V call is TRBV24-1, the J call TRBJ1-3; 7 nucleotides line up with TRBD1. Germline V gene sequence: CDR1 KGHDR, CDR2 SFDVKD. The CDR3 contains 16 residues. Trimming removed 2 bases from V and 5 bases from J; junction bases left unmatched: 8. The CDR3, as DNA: TGTGCCACCAGTGATTCTGGGACAGCCAACAGAAACACCATATATTTT. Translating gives CATSDSGTANRNTIYF.

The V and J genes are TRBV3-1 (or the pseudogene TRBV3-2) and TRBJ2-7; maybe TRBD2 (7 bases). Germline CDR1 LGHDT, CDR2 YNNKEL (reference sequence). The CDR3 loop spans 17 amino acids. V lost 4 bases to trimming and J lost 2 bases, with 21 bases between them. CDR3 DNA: TGTGCCAGCAGCCCCCCCCCGAGGGGGGGAACTACCTACGAGCAGTACTTC. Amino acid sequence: CASSPPPRGGTTYEQYF.

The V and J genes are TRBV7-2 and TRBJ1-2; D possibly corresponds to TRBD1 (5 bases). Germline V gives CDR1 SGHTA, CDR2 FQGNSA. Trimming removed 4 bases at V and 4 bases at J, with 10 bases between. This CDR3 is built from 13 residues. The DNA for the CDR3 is TGTGCCAGCAGCTATCTCGACAGCTATGGCTACACCTTC. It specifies CASSYLDSYGYTF.

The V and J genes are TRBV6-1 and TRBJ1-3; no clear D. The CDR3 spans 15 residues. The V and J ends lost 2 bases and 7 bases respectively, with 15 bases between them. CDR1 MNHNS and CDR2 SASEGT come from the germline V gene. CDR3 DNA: TGTGCCAGCAGTGAAACTGCCCTCGGCAGGAACACCATATATTTT. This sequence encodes CASSETALGRNTIYF.

The CDR3 nucleotides read TGCGCCAGCAGCCAAGCCGGACGGTCCGGGGATTCACCCCTCCACTTT. Translating it yields CASSQAGRSGDSPLHF. This sequence joins TRBV4-1 and TRBJ1-6; D is undetermined. Trimming removed 1 base from V and 8 bases from J, with 15 bases in between. Looked up from germline, CDR1 is MGHRA and CDR2 is YSYEKL. The CDR3 runs 16 residues.

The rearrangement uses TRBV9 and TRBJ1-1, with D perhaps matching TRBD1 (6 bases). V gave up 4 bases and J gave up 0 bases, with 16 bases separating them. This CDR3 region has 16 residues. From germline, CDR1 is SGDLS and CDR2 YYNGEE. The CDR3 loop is CASSPRGAGMNTEAFF. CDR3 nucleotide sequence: TGTGCCAGCAGCCCCCGGGGGGCAGGGATGAACACTGAAGCTTTCTTT. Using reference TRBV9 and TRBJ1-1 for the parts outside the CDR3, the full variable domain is DSGVTQTPKHLITATGQRVTLRCSPRSGDLSVYWYQQSLDQGLQFLIQYYNGEERAKGNILERFSAQQFPDLHSELNLSSLELGDSALYFCASSPRGAGMNTEAFFGQGTRLTVV.

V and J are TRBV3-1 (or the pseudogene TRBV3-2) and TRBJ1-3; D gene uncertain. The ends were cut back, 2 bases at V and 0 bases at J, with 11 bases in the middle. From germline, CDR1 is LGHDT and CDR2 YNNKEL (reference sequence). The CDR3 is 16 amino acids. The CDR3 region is CASSQQATRSGNTIYF. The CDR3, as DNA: TGTGCCAGCAGCCAACAGGCCACCCGCTCTGGAAACACCATATATTTT.